The next 10 T cell receptor beta chains were all read from a single sample in a study of T cells in Graves' hyperthyroidism and ophthalmopathy. The investigators amplified TCR beta CDR3 regions from RNA transcripts. Carried out on the TCR CDR3, a first-round RT-PCR used the HTBI primer set. TCRdb analysed the multiplex PCR reads with MiXCR anew, one entry per CDR3 protein. The profile covers hundreds of thousands of distinct CDR3 sequences, with 14% appearing a single time and approximately 12% taken by the ten largest. Sample: blood. The receptors derive from a woman in her 50s with Graves' ophthalmopathy.

This clonotype was seen many times. The V and J genes are TRBV20-1 and TRBJ2-5, with TRBD2 matching 8 bases. The V gene end was trimmed by 6 bases and the J gene end by 5 bases; junction bases not matched to a gene: 8. Germline V gives CDR1 DFQATT, CDR2 SNEGSKA (reference sequence). The CDR3 covers 13 residues. This CDR3 is CSAEIAGIETQYF. The CDR3 DNA reads as TGCAGTGCGGAGATAGCGGGGATTGAGACCCAGTACTTC.

This clonotype was seen more than once but under ten times. This chain joins TRBV7-2 and TRBJ1-5, with D perhaps matching TRBD1 (5 bases). The germline V gene has CDR1 SGHTA and CDR2 FQGNSA. Deletions cut 1 base from V and 5 bases from J, with 12 bases between. The CDR3 totals 15 residues. CDR3 residues: CASSLDAQGDQPQHF. CDR3 nucleotides: TGTGCCAGCAGCTTAGACGCCCAGGGAGATCAGCCCCAGCATTTT.

This clonotype was detected ten times or more. V is TRBV30 and J is TRBJ2-5; 8 bases align to TRBD1. This CDR3 contains 14 residues. Trimming took 5 bases from V and 0 from J; bases not matched to a gene: 5. The germline gives CDR1 GTSNPN, CDR2 SVGIG (reference sequence). The DNA for the CDR3 is TGTGCCTGGGGTAGGACAGGGTACCAAGAGACCCAGTACTTC. Encoded protein: CAWGRTGYQETQYF.

Of note for this clonotype: One junction end disagrees with the germline gene, perhaps due to a read error. The CDR3 DNA reads TGTGCCAGCAGCGGGGGACTAGCGGGAGGGTCCCAAGAGACCCAGTACTTC. Translation gives CASSGGLAGGSQETQYF. The chain employs TRBV5-1 and TRBJ2-5; 16 bases align to TRBD2. The CDR3 consists of 17 residues. Looked up from germline, CDR1 is SGHRS and CDR2 is YFSETQ.

V is TRBV7-8 and J is TRBJ2-5, with a possible D match to TRBD1 (6 bases). This CDR3 has 16 amino acids. V was pared by 4 bases and J by 5 bases, with 20 bases between. Germline V gene lookup returns CDR1 SGHVS and CDR2 FQNEAQ. CDR3 sequence (DNA): TGTGCCAGCAGCTATAGCAGGGGCTCTACTGGGGAGACCCAGTACTTC. Translated: CASSYSRGSTGETQYF.

A word on this clonotype: Since a much larger clone is just one base distant, this may be a read error. The chain joins TRBV20-1 to TRBJ2-1, with 9 bases fitting TRBD2. After removal of 0 bases from V and 5 bases from J, the junction contained 5 bases not matched to a gene. Germline loops: CDR1 DFQATT, CDR2 SNEGSKA (reference sequence). The CDR3 is made up of 15 amino acids. CDR3 sequence reads: CSARDRASGDNEQFF. The CDR3 DNA reads as TGCAGTGCTAGAGATCGGGCTAGCGGGGACAATGAGCAGTTCTTC.

Ten or more counts support this clonotype. V and J are TRBV5-1 and TRBJ2-4; 7 bases agree with TRBD2. V shed 0 bases and J 0 bases; nucleotides not matched to a gene: 6. The CDR3 runs to 17 residues. Germline CDR1 SGHRS, CDR2 YFSETQ. The CDR3 reads CASSLGLADIAKNIQYF. DNA of the CDR3: TGCGCCAGCAGCTTGGGCCTAGCGGACATAGCCAAAAACATTCAGTACTTC.

This clonotype was counted at least ten times. This rearrangement joins TRBV13 to TRBJ2-5, with unresolved D. The CDR3 loop spans 13 amino acids. V lost 5 bases and J 1 base, leaving 8 bases between the germline ends. The germline V gene has CDR1 PRHDT and CDR2 FYEKMQ (reference sequence). The CDR3 DNA follows: TGTGCCAGCAGCACAACAAGCCAAGAGACCCAGTACTTC. Translation gives CASSTTSQETQYF.

The rearrangement uses TRBV7-9 and TRBJ2-1; D call uncertain. CDR3 length: 13 amino acids. V lost 2 bases to trimming and J lost 6 bases, with 8 bases between them. Germline-derived CDR1 and CDR2 are SEHNR and FQNEAQ (reference sequence). The CDR3 is CASSLNLANEQFF. The CDR3 bases are TGTGCCAGCAGCTTAAACCTCGCCAATGAGCAGTTCTTC.

This clonotype showed up many times. This rearrangement joins TRBV28 to TRBJ2-4; the D gene is possibly TRBD1 (8 bases). In germline, CDR1 is MDHEN, CDR2 SYDVKM. The CDR3 is 23 amino acids. Trimming removed 4 bases at V and 0 bases at J, with 34 bases between. CDR3 sequence: CASSSPGQGGLALSILAKNIQYF. CDR3 nucleotide sequence: TGTGCCAGCAGTTCCCCCGGACAGGGAGGGCTAGCGTTGTCGATCTTAGCCAAAAACATTCAGTACTTC.